Given below is one T cell receptor beta chain in context. Its antigen is still unknown. The data were taken from a study of OX40 agonist ivuxolimab in advanced cancers. Study-level background: Antecedent anti-PD-1, anti-PD-L1 or anti-CTLA-4 therapy was permissible, with approximately 44% having received some.

Study-wide findings and caveats: Near-lowest levels of clonal expansion characterized partial responders at 0.1-3.0 mg/kg. CD4+ and CD8+ T cells in blood underwent clonal expansion by week 6 at 0.1 to 3.0 mg/kg.

The CDR3 has 16 residues. V gave up 5 bases and J gave up 5 bases, with 21 bases separating them. Germline CDR1 and CDR2: LNHDA and SQIVND (reference sequence). Generated by immunoSEQ multiplex PCR, the TCRdb table keeps only in-frame clones and is missing some. This sample has some 110,000 clones, with just under 95% found just once. This chain connects TRBV19 to TRBJ1-2; D is uncertain. This TCR derives from an adult with an advanced solid tumor such as melanoma, head and neck, liver or kidney cancer. The material was CD4+ or CD8+ T cells sorted from blood, obtained in a trial of the OX40 agonist ivuxolimab. In DNA, the CDR3 is TGTGCCAGTAGTCCCAATGGGGTAACCCGAAATTATGGCTACACCTTC. Its protein is CASSPNGVTRNYGYTF.